This T cell receptor (beta chain) was sequenced in a study of monozygotic twins with inflammatory bowel disease. General study points: Relative clonotype sharing with others was diminished in IBD patients versus healthy twins, particularly with disease activity. Varied immunosuppressive treatments among patients may have increased repertoire variability.

There are 16 residues in the CDR3. Germline values: CDR1 SGHRS, CDR2 YFSETQ. Molecular identifiers with 6-nucleotide sample barcodes were added during cDNA synthesis via template switching. TCRdb reanalyzed the 5' RACE reads, giving one entry per CDR3 protein sequence and no DNA. This table lists around 140,000 distinct CDR3 sequences. In regard to this clonotype: Its target is not known.

Phlebotomy per donor yielded a single 2.5 ml blood sample. The sequence was obtained from a human donor with ulcerative colitis or Crohn's disease, or a healthy co-twin of an affected twin (not recorded which). This chain joins TRBV5-1 and TRBJ2-1; TCRdb picks TRBD2, but there is no DNA to check that call. Source material: blood. The CDR3 loop reads CASSVLSGGGYNEQFF. The whole variable domain, remainder taken from reference TRBV5-1 and TRBJ2-1, is KAGVTQTPRYLIKTRGQQVTLSCSPISGHRSVSWYQQTPGQGLQFLFEYFSETQRNKGNFPGRFSGRQFSNSRSEMNVSTLELGDSALYLCASSVLSGGGYNEQFFGPGTRLTVL.